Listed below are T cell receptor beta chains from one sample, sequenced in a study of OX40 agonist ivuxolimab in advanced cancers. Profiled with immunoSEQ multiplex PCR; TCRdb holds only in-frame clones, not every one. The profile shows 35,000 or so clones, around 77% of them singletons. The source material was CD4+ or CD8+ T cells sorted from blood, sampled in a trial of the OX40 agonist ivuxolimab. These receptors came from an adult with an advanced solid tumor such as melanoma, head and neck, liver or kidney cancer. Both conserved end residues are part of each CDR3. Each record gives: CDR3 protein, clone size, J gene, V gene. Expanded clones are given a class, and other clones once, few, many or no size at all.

CDR3aa: CASFIARSPDTQYF
abundance: -
j_gene: TRBJ2-3
v_gene: TRBV2

CDR3aa: CASSQSPSSGRSYEQYF
abundance: -
j_gene: TRBJ2-7
v_gene: TRBV23-1

CDR3aa: CASSKDRAGGTYEQYF
abundance: -
j_gene: TRBJ2-7
v_gene: TRBV21-1

CDR3aa: CASSKARRGHTDTQYF
abundance: few
j_gene: TRBJ2-3
v_gene: TRBV21-1

CDR3aa: CASSIIPTGELFF
abundance: -
j_gene: TRBJ2-2
v_gene: TRBV19

CDR3aa: CASSSLVKETQYF
abundance: -
j_gene: TRBJ2-5
v_gene: TRBV28

CDR3aa: CASSLWTANTEAFF
abundance: -
j_gene: TRBJ1-1
v_gene: TRBV7-2

CDR3aa: CAWSFGIRTEAFF
abundance: -
j_gene: TRBJ1-1
v_gene: TRBV30

CDR3aa: CASTSNTEAFF
abundance: medium-sized
j_gene: TRBJ1-1
v_gene: TRBV2

CDR3aa: CASGGGTGSIGLNTEAFF
abundance: -
j_gene: TRBJ1-1
v_gene: TRBV5-1

CDR3aa: CASSAGTYYGYTF
abundance: few
j_gene: TRBJ1-2
v_gene: TRBV5-4

CDR3aa: CASSPGQGYYGYTF
abundance: -
j_gene: TRBJ1-2
v_gene: TRBV27

CDR3aa: CASSPGTQEPEAFF
abundance: medium-sized
j_gene: TRBJ1-1
v_gene: TRBV5-6

CDR3aa: CASSQDGGGSGNTIYF
abundance: -
j_gene: TRBJ1-3
v_gene: TRBV4-1

CDR3aa: CASSLEGQGVAEAFF
abundance: few
j_gene: TRBJ1-1
v_gene: TRBV7-8

CDR3aa: CASSYSSQFSYEQYF
abundance: once
j_gene: TRBJ2-7
v_gene: TRBV6-6

CDR3aa: CASSLARGSTDTQYF
abundance: -
j_gene: TRBJ2-3
v_gene: TRBV7-2

CDR3aa: CASSLTGGVSDTEAFF
abundance: -
j_gene: TRBJ1-1
v_gene: TRBV27

CDR3aa: CASSLLRGPATDTQYF
abundance: -
j_gene: TRBJ2-3
v_gene: TRBV27

CDR3aa: CASSGRQTANEKLFF
abundance: few
j_gene: TRBJ1-4
v_gene: TRBV19

CDR3aa: CASSFGWGSGELFF
abundance: -
j_gene: TRBJ2-2
v_gene: TRBV11-2

CDR3aa: CASSQVGEQYF
abundance: once
j_gene: TRBJ2-7
v_gene: TRBV4-1

CDR3aa: CASSYSTNYGYTF
abundance: -
j_gene: TRBJ1-2
v_gene: TRBV6-5

CDR3aa: CASSPPVGKSSYEQYF
abundance: few
j_gene: TRBJ2-7
v_gene: TRBV18

CDR3aa: CASSPTGDSGANVLTF
abundance: once
j_gene: TRBJ2-6
v_gene: TRBV9

CDR3aa: CATSRAAGDLEQYF
abundance: few
j_gene: TRBJ2-7
v_gene: TRBV15

CDR3aa: CASSLVGATDAEQYF
abundance: -
j_gene: TRBJ2-7
v_gene: TRBV7-2

CDR3aa: CASSLGGIPYEQYF
abundance: once
j_gene: TRBJ2-7
v_gene: TRBV5-6

CDR3aa: CASAGGSWANYGYTF
abundance: -
j_gene: TRBJ1-2
v_gene: TRBV19

CDR3aa: CAWSRPVAAGSYNEQFF
abundance: -
j_gene: TRBJ2-1
v_gene: TRBV30

CDR3aa: CSVEDDREGSYEQYF
abundance: -
j_gene: TRBJ2-7
v_gene: TRBV29-1

CDR3aa: CASSGGNHYNEQFF
abundance: once
j_gene: TRBJ2-1
v_gene: TRBV9

CDR3aa: CASSLLPARTYEQYF
abundance: once
j_gene: TRBJ2-7
v_gene: TRBV11-2

CDR3aa: CASSQDLGSGNTIYF
abundance: -
j_gene: TRBJ1-3
v_gene: TRBV4-1

CDR3aa: CASSDAPDRSDYGYTF
abundance: -
j_gene: TRBJ1-2
v_gene: TRBV9

CDR3aa: CASSAGRGPNGYTF
abundance: -
j_gene: TRBJ1-2
v_gene: TRBV25-1

CDR3aa: CASSLSGPEKLFF
abundance: once
j_gene: TRBJ1-4
v_gene: TRBV27

CDR3aa: CASSLAGAYNEQFF
abundance: -
j_gene: TRBJ2-1
v_gene: TRBV27

CDR3aa: CASKEDSNYNEQFF
abundance: once
j_gene: TRBJ2-1
v_gene: TRBV2

CDR3aa: CAISVSLAGVTSYNEQFF
abundance: -
j_gene: TRBJ2-1
v_gene: TRBV10-3

CDR3aa: CASRPGDTAYEQYF
abundance: few
j_gene: TRBJ2-7
v_gene: TRBV5-1

CDR3aa: CASSLGMGGYTF
abundance: -
j_gene: TRBJ1-2
v_gene: TRBV6-6

CDR3aa: CASTFRVRANYGYTF
abundance: -
j_gene: TRBJ1-2
v_gene: TRBV19

CDR3aa: CATSRVDDYGYTF
abundance: -
j_gene: TRBJ1-2
v_gene: TRBV15

CDR3aa: CASSYAGGGNIQYF
abundance: -
j_gene: TRBJ2-4
v_gene: TRBV27

CDR3aa: CASSASDSYHNEQFF
abundance: -
j_gene: TRBJ2-1
v_gene: TRBV5-5

CDR3aa: CATSRGWGSYEQYF
abundance: -
j_gene: TRBJ2-7
v_gene: TRBV15

CDR3aa: CASSFFSDTGELFF
abundance: -
j_gene: TRBJ2-2
v_gene: TRBV7-8

CDR3aa: CASSLTGDYGYTF
abundance: -
j_gene: TRBJ1-2
v_gene: TRBV5-4

CDR3aa: CASRDRDSYGYTF
abundance: -
j_gene: TRBJ1-2
v_gene: TRBV28

CDR3aa: CASSWDKNTGELFF
abundance: -
j_gene: TRBJ2-2
v_gene: TRBV28

CDR3aa: CASSLRGQDYTGELFF
abundance: -
j_gene: TRBJ2-2
v_gene: TRBV27

CDR3aa: CASSTLAGPYNEQFF
abundance: -
j_gene: TRBJ2-1
v_gene: TRBV28

CDR3aa: CASSSIPDSDNEQFF
abundance: -
j_gene: TRBJ2-1
v_gene: TRBV27

CDR3aa: CASSFTNYGYTF
abundance: -
j_gene: TRBJ1-2
v_gene: TRBV5-1

CDR3aa: CASSLGRTGSYNEQFF
abundance: -
j_gene: TRBJ2-1
v_gene: TRBV7-6

CDR3aa: CASSSRVGVYTDTQYF
abundance: -
j_gene: TRBJ2-3
v_gene: TRBV19

CDR3aa: CASSGATGVHEQFF
abundance: -
j_gene: TRBJ2-1
v_gene: TRBV7-2